The 23 T cell receptor beta chains below were found in one sample sequenced in a study of cytomegalovirus exposure and HLA in healthy donors. The data were produced by immunoSEQ multiplex PCR, yet TCRdb's version contains in-frame clones alone and is incomplete. The profile shows 150,000 to 200,000 clones, 75% to 85% of them singletons. The specimen was PBMCs. The receptors here all came from a woman aged 25 to 39 in good health and CMV-seropositive.

The J gene is TRBJ1-5, the V gene TRBV27; D gene unclear. Germline CDR1 MNHEY, CDR2 SMNVEV (reference sequence). There are 13 residues in the CDR3. Deletions cut 6 bases from V and 7 bases from J, with 13 bases between. The CDR3 DNA sequence: TGTGCCAGCAGCTCGACTCTCTTCCAGCCCCAGCATTTT. Protein product: CASSSTLFQPQHF.

V is TRBV28 and J is TRBJ1-2, with D maybe TRBD1 (6 bases). Trimming stripped 10 bases from V and 8 bases from J, with 23 bases between. The CDR3 length is 14 residues. CDR1 is MDHEN and CDR2 is SYDVKM in the germline V gene. Here the CDR3 DNA reads TGTGCCACCCAAGACAGGTTGGAGTTTGGCGGCTACACCTTC. Translating it yields CATQDRLEFGGYTF.

This chain connects TRBV5-4 to TRBJ1-2; TRBD1 matches 7 bases. CDR3 length: 16 residues. The germline V gene encodes CDR1 SGHNT and CDR2 YYREEE (reference sequence). V lost 8 bases, J lost 0 bases, and 13 bases stayed unmatched. CDR3 DNA: TGTGCCAGTACGGCAAACCTACAGGGGACTAACTATGGCTACACCTTC. Amino acid sequence: CASTANLQGTNYGYTF.

The V and J genes are TRBV27 and TRBJ2-1; weak D call: TRBD1 (6 bases). This CDR3 has 15 amino acids. Between the trimmed V and J ends, which lost 0 bases and 0 bases, there was a span of 6 bases. Germline CDR1 MNHEY, CDR2 SMNVEV (reference sequence). The CDR3 loop reads CASSLSGGSYNEQFF. DNA of the CDR3: TGTGCCAGCAGTTTATCAGGGGGCTCCTACAATGAGCAGTTCTTC.

CDR3 coding DNA: TGTGCCAGCAGCCAAGCGACAGGGACAGCCTATGGCTACACCTTC. Translating it yields CASSQATGTAYGYTF. The genes are TRBV4-2 and TRBJ1-2; the match to TRBD1 covers 7 bases. The V gene end was trimmed by 1 base and the J gene end by 4 bases; junction bases not matched to a gene: 6. Germline assignment: CDR1 LGHNA and CDR2 YNFKEQ. The length of the CDR3 is 15 residues.

The V gene is TRBV28, the J gene TRBJ2-2; the D gene is possibly TRBD1 (6 bases). This CDR3 contains 16 residues. CDR1 and CDR2 (germline): MDHEN, SYDVKM. V lost 6 bases to trimming and J lost 0 bases, with 14 bases between them. Here the CDR3 reads CASSRSGTPNTGELFF. The CDR3 region has the DNA TGTGCCAGCAGCCGGTCCGGGACACCGAACACCGGGGAGCTGTTTTTT.

The V and J genes are TRBV7-9 and TRBJ2-1, with 11 bases aligning to TRBD1. Unmatched junction bases numbered 4, after V lost 4 bases and J lost 8 bases. The CDR3 loop spans 14 amino acids. The germline V gene encodes CDR1 SEHNR and CDR2 FQNEAQ (reference sequence). CDR3 DNA: TGTGCCAGCAGCTCCGGACAGGGGGCGGATGAGCAGTTCTTC. Protein product: CASSSGQGADEQFF.

V is TRBV25-1 and J is TRBJ1-1; tentatively, D is TRBD1 (5 bases). V was cut by 6 bases and J by 3 bases, with 5 bases left in between. Per the germline V gene, CDR1 is MGHDK and CDR2 is SYGVNS. The CDR3 is 11 amino acids. CDR3 sequence (DNA): TGTGCCAGCAGCAGGGACACTGAAGCTTTCTTT. Translating it yields CASSRDTEAFF.

The rearrangement joins TRBV7-6 to TRBJ2-1; tentatively, D is TRBD2 (5 bases). The CDR3 covers 15 residues. CDR1 SGHVS and CDR2 FNYEAQ come from the germline V gene. Trimming pared 1 base from V and 5 bases from J, leaving 12 bases between. The CDR3 coding sequence is TGTGCCAGCAGCTTAGGGGGTAGCGTCGACAATGAGCAGTTCTTC. Amino acids: CASSLGGSVDNEQFF.

The V and J genes are TRBV6-5 and TRBJ1-1; D is possibly TRBD1 (6 bases). CDR1 and CDR2 (germline): MNHEY, SVGAGI. The CDR3 has 14 amino acids. Between the trimmed V and J ends, which lost 6 bases and 8 bases, there was a span of 19 bases. The CDR3 sequence: CASSIFGRGKEAFF. CDR3 in DNA: TGTGCCAGCAGCATCTTCGGGAGGGGGAAAGAAGCTTTCTTT.

The rearrangement joins TRBV27 to TRBJ1-2; D gene uncertain. The CDR3 runs to 13 residues. V lost 2 bases to trimming and J lost 8 bases, with 12 bases between them. The V gene's germline CDR1 is MNHEY and CDR2 SMNVEV (reference sequence). CDR3 amino acids: CASSLLNTGGYTF. In nucleotides, the CDR3 is TGTGCCAGCAGTTTACTCAACACGGGGGGCTACACCTTC.

J is TRBJ2-1 and V is TRBV5-1; 8 bases map to TRBD2. With 0 bases clipped from V and 7 bases from J, the junction kept 3 bases outside the gene matches. CDR1 is SGHRS and CDR2 is YFSETQ in the germline V gene. The CDR3 is 14 amino acids. The CDR3 coding sequence is TGCGCCAGCAGCTTGGTTAGCGGGATAAATGAGCAGTTCTTC. Translated, it gives CASSLVSGINEQFF.

The chain joins TRBV7-8 to TRBJ2-7; 11 nucleotides agree with TRBD2. Germline CDR1 and CDR2: SGHVS and FQNEAQ. The CDR3 is 16 amino acids. V was pared by 5 bases and J by 3 bases, with 9 bases of the junction left unmatched. The CDR3 sequence is CASSVTGTSGHYEQYF. CDR3 nucleotides: TGTGCCAGCAGCGTGACCGGGACTAGCGGCCACTACGAGCAGTACTTC.

V and J are TRBV6-5 and TRBJ2-3, with 10 bases identical to TRBD2. This CDR3 is built from 14 residues. With V trimmed by 6 bases and J by 1 base, 1 base remained unmatched. CDR1 MNHEY and CDR2 SVGAGI come from the germline V gene. CDR3 protein: CASRLAGGTDTQYF. CDR3 bases: TGTGCCAGCAGGCTAGCGGGGGGCACAGATACGCAGTATTTT.

This clone showed up many times. Here the CDR3 reads CASSLGVSGQPQHF. The CDR3 region has the DNA TGTGCCAGCAGCTTAGGGGTTTCGGGTCAGCCCCAGCATTTT. The chain employs TRBV7-9 and TRBJ1-5; no reliable D call. Trimming removed 1 base at V and 6 bases at J, with 10 bases between. Germline V gene sequence: CDR1 SEHNR, CDR2 FQNEAQ (reference sequence). CDR3 length equals 14 residues. Full variable domain (rest looked up from reference TRBV7-9 and TRBJ1-5): DTGVSQNPRHKITKRGQNVTFRCDPISEHNRLYWYRQTLGQGPEFLTYFQNEAQLEKSRLLSDRFSAERPKGSFSTLEIQRTEQGDSAMYLCASSLGVSGQPQHFGDGTRLSIL.

This clone occurred once. The chain joins TRBV2 to TRBJ2-2, with D tentatively TRBD1 (5 bases). In germline, CDR1 is SNHLY, CDR2 FYNNEI. The V and J ends lost 6 bases and 6 bases respectively, with 14 bases between them. CDR3 length equals 14 residues. This CDR3 reads CASSQGSQAGELFF. CDR3 coding DNA: TGTGCCAGCAGCCAGGGTAGCCAAGCCGGGGAGCTGTTTTTT.

The CDR3 region has the DNA TGCGCCAGCCAACAACTGACAGGGGAAAAACTGTTTTTT. It codes for CASQQLTGEKLFF. The V call is TRBV5-1, the J call TRBJ1-4; 7 nucleotides align to TRBD1. V was pared by 7 bases and J by 8 bases, with 8 bases of the junction left unmatched. This CDR3 spans 13 amino acids. In germline, CDR1 is SGHRS, CDR2 YFSETQ. Combining the CDR3 with reference TRBV5-1 and TRBJ1-4 gives the whole variable domain KAGVTQTPRYLIKTRGQQVTLSCSPISGHRSVSWYQQTPGQGLQFLFEYFSETQRNKGNFPGRFSGRQFSNSRSEMNVSTLELGDSALYLCASQQLTGEKLFFGSGTQLSVL.

In nucleotides, the CDR3 is TGTGCCAGCAGTTTGTGGGGGGGGAACAATGAGCAGTTCTTC. Encoded protein: CASSLWGGNNEQFF. This chain connects TRBV27 to TRBJ2-1; TRBD2 matches 7 bases. V was clipped by 3 bases and J by 5 bases; unmatched bases: 4. Germline V CDR1 and CDR2: MNHEY, SMNVEV (reference sequence). This CDR3 is 14 amino acids long.

Only one count was recorded for this clone. The chain recombines TRBV2 with TRBJ1-1; TRBD1 aligns across 9 bases. The ends lost 3 bases at V and 3 bases at J; junction bases unmatched: 2. Germline V gene data show CDR1 as SNHLY and CDR2 as FYNNEI. The CDR3 contains 14 residues. The CDR3 DNA reads TGTGCCAGCAGTGAGACAGGGGGGGACACTGAAGCTTTCTTT. Its protein product is CASSETGGDTEAFF.

This rearrangement joins TRBV2 to TRBJ1-1; 10 nucleotides match TRBD1. J lost 5 bases, V lost 7 bases, and 7 bases had no gene match. This CDR3 is 14 amino acids long. CDR1 SNHLY and CDR2 FYNNEI come from the germline V gene. The CDR3 DNA reads TGTGCCAGCACCAGGGGGACAGGGGAGACTGAAGCTTTCTTT. As protein: CASTRGTGETEAFF.

The chain uses TRBV10-3 and TRBJ1-2, with 7 bases matching TRBD1. This CDR3 contains 13 residues. J gave up 8 bases and V 3 bases, and 6 bases lay outside the gene matches. Germline V gene data show CDR1 as ENHRY and CDR2 as SYGVKD. The CDR3 spells CAISDVTGLGYTF. CDR3 sequence (DNA): TGTGCCATCAGTGATGTGACAGGGTTGGGCTACACCTTC.

Only one count was recorded for this clone. The chain employs TRBV28 and TRBJ1-3; 9 bases are shared with TRBD1. The V segment lost 6 bases and the J segment 4 bases; nucleotides outside the gene matches: 4. The V gene's germline CDR1 is MDHEN and CDR2 SYDVKM. This CDR3 comprises 14 residues. The CDR3: CASSPQGAGNTIYF. CDR3 DNA sequence: TGTGCCAGCAGCCCACAGGGGGCGGGAAACACCATATATTTT.

This chain joins TRBV30 and TRBJ1-2; a possible D gene is TRBD1 (5 bases). Per the germline V gene, CDR1 is GTSNPN and CDR2 is SVGIG (reference sequence). With 4 bases removed from V and 4 bases from J, the gap between germline ends came to 13 bases. The CDR3 extends over 13 amino acids. CDR3 loop: CAWTAGGVYGYTF. CDR3 nucleotide sequence: TGTGCCTGGACTGCGGGGGGGGTCTATGGCTACACCTTC.